This T cell receptor (beta chain) was captured by sequencing in a study of T cells after yellow fever vaccination. Across the whole study: When fractions had low cell numbers, they were prepared with SMART-Seq v4 Ultra Low Input.

Note on this clonotype: Antigen specificity is unknown.

General study points: Sorted repertoires could include abundant contaminating clonotypes from bulk cells. Few clonotypes appeared in both CD4 and CD8 compartments.

J was trimmed by 6 bases and V by 5 bases; bases with no gene match: 12. Germline V gives CDR1 SGHRS, CDR2 YFSETQ. The CDR3 length is 17 residues. From the 5' RACE reads, TCRdb called clonotypes with MiXCR, one entry per CDR3 protein. This sample yields approximately 610,000 distinct CDR3 sequences, of which approximately 16% are seen a single time; 17% belongs to the top ten. The rearrangement links TRBV5-1 to TRBJ2-1; 12 bases line up with TRBD1. The sequence came from a man aged 18 to 30 who received the YFV17D yellow fever vaccine. Material: PBMCs, obtained about 5 days after the first yellow fever vaccination. In DNA, the CDR3 is TGCGCCAGCAGTCTCCTCGGACCGGGACAGGGGGCCAATGAGCAGTTCTTC. It translates to CASSLLGPGQGANEQFF.